The T cell receptor beta chain under discussion was sequenced for a study of Ad26.COV2.S vaccination and SARS-CoV-2 variants. General study results and limits: Total T cell responses, in the TCR breadth and depth analyses, may have been underestimated.

The treatment denotes: about 20 received Ad26.COV2.S at low or high dose, single or two shots; a few received placebo; per-sample allocation not given. All samples were drawn on day 63, counting from the first vaccine or placebo injection. Boston supplied an adult donor aged 18-55 years. In its sample, this clone was seen once. Its target is unknown. The germline V gene has CDR1 SEHNR and CDR2 FQNEAQ (reference sequence). With V trimmed by 0 bases and J by 3 bases, 3 bases remained unmatched. The length of the CDR3 is 16 residues. Profiling relied on immunoSEQ multiplex PCR, and the TCRdb table lists in-frame clones only, not all of them. The table shows 300,000 to 350,000 clones, with 88% occurring only once.

The clonotype comes from a person between 18 and 65 years old who received the Ad26.COV2.S COVID-19 vaccine or a placebo. Sample: peripheral blood, taken in a trial of Ad26.COV2.S vaccine versus placebo. The chain couples TRBV7-9 to TRBJ2-3; 10 positions match TRBD2. The CDR3 loop is CASSLAGLAVTDTQYF. For the CDR3, the DNA is TGTGCCAGCAGCTTAGCAGGACTAGCGGTGACAGATACGCAGTATTTT. Supplemented by reference TRBV7-9 and TRBJ2-3, the full variable domain reads DTGVSQNPRHKITKRGQNVTFRCDPISEHNRLYWYRQTLGQGPEFLTYFQNEAQLEKSRLLSDRFSAERPKGSFSTLEIQRTEQGDSAMYLCASSLAGLAVTDTQYFGPGTRLTVL.